The clone carrying this TCR beta chain was found a few times. Its target is not known. No fewer than 6.5 million PBMCs went into each sample. This sample is drawn from a study of blood T cells in healthy people across ages. General study points: With age, beta diversity per million T cells declined roughly linearly, significantly by 35 to 40.

V shed 1 base and J shed 10 bases, with 17 bases lying between them. The CDR3 is made up of 15 amino acids. Germline lookup yields CDR1 LGHNA and CDR2 YNFKEQ. A second 7 to 11 cycle PCR used barcoded and J-beta primers. MiXCR, run by TCRdb on the 5' RACE reads, gives a single entry per CDR3 protein. The sample has about 380,000 distinct CDR3 sequences, approximately 52% seen once; the top ten hold 45% to 60%. The V and J genes are TRBV4-2 and TRBJ2-1, with D tentatively TRBD1 or TRBD2 (5 bases each). The receptor's source is a man aged 55 to 69 in good health. The sample comprised blood. For the CDR3, the DNA is TGTGCCAGCAGCCAAGCAACTTTGGGGGATTCGGAGCAGTTCTTC. This sequence encodes CASSQATLGDSEQFF.